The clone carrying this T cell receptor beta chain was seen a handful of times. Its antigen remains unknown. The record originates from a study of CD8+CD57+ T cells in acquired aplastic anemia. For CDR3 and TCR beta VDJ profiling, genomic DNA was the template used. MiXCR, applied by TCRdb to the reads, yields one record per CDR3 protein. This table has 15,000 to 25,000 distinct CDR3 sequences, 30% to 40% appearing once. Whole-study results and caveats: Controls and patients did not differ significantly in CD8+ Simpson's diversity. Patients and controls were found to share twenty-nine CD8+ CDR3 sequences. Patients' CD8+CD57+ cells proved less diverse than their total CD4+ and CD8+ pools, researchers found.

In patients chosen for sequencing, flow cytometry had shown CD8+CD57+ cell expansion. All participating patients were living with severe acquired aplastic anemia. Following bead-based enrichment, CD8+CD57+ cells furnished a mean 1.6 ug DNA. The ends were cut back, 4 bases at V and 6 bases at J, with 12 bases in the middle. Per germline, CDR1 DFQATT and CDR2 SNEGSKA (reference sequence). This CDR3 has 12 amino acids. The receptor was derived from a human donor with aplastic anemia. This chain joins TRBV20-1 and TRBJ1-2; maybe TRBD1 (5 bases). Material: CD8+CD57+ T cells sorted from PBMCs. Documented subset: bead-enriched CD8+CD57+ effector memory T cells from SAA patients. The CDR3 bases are TGCAGTGCTACTGACAGAGGTGATGGCTACACCTTC. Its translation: CSATDRGDGYTF.